This T cell receptor beta chain was observed in a study of cytomegalovirus exposure and HLA in healthy donors. When sampled, the donors appeared nominally healthy, though they likely had unrecorded immune exposures. The CDR3 has 14 residues. With 2 bases removed from V and 4 bases from J, the gap between germline ends came to 10 bases. The germline V gene has CDR1 ENHRY and CDR2 SYGVKD. Vbeta (60) and Jbeta (13) primers were used in the PCR. Method: immunoSEQ multiplex PCR; TCRdb's copy keeps in-frame clones and lacks some. The sample lists approximately 88,000 clones, 78% occurring once. This chain uses TRBV10-3 with TRBJ2-3; D is unclear. The sequenced sample was PBMCs. This TCR was sampled from a young man in good health and CMV-seropositive. As DNA, the CDR3 is TGTGCCATCAGTGAGGGCGGAGCTTCAGATACGCAGTATTTT. Translation: CAISEGGASDTQYF.